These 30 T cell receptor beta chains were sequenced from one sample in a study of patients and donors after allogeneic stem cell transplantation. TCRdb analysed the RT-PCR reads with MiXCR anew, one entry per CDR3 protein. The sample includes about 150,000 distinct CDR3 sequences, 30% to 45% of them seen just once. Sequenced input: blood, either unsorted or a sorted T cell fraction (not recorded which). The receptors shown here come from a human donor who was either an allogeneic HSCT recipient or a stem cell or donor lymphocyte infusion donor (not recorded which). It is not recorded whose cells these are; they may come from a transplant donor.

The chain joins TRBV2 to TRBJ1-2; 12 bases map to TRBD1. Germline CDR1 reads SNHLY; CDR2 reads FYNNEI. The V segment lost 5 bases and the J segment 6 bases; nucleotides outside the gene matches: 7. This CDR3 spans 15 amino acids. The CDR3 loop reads CASSSPGQGANGYTF. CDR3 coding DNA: TGTGCCAGCAGTTCGCCGGGACAGGGGGCTAATGGCTACACCTTC. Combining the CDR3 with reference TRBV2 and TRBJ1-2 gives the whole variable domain EPEVTQTPSHQVTQMGQEVILRCVPISNHLYFYWYRQILGQKVEFLVSFYNNEISEKSEIFDDQFSVERPDGSNFTLKIRSTKLEDSAMYFCASSSPGQGANGYTFGSGTRLTVV.

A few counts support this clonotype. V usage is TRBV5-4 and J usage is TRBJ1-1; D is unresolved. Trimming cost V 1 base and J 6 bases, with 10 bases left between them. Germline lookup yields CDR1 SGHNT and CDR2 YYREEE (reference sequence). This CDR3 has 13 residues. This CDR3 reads CASSLRARAEAFF. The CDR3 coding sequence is TGTGCCAGCAGCTTGAGGGCGAGGGCTGAAGCTTTCTTT. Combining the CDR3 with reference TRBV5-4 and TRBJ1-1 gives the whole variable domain ETGVTQSPTHLIKTRGQQVTLRCSSQSGHNTVSWYQQALGQGPQFIFQYYREEENGRGNFPPRFSGLQFPNYSSELNVNALELDDSALYLCASSLRARAEAFFGQGTRLTVV.

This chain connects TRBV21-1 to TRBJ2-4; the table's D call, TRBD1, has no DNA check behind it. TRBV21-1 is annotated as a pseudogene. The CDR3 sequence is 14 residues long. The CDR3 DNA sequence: TGTGCCAGCACGGACGGGGGTCCAAGGGACATTCAGTACTTC. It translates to CASTDGGPRDIQYF.

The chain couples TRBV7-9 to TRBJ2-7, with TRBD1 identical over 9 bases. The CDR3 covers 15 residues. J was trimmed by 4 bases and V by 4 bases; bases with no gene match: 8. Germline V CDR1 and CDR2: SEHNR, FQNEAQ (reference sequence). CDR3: CASSSPGQGNYEQYF. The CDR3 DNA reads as TGTGCCAGCAGCTCCCCGGGACAGGGCAATTACGAGCAGTACTTC.

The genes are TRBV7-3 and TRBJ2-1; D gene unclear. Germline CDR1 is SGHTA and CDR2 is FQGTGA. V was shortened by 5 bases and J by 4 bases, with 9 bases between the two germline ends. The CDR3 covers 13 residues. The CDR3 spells CASSPSNYNEQFF. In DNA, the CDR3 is TGTGCCAGCAGCCCATCGAATTACAATGAGCAGTTCTTC. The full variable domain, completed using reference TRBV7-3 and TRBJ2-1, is GAGVSQTPSNKVTEKGKYVELRCDPISGHTALYWYRQSLGQGPEFLIYFQGTGAADDSGLPNDRFFAVRPEGSVSTLKIQRTERGDSAVYLCASSPSNYNEQFFGPGTRLTVL.

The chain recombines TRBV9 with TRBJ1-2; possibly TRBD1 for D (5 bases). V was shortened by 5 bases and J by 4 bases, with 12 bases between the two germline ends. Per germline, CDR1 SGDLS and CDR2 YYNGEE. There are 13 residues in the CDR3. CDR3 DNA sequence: TGTGCCAGCAGTGAGGGGTGGGGCTATGGCTACACCTTC. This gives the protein CASSEGWGYGYTF.

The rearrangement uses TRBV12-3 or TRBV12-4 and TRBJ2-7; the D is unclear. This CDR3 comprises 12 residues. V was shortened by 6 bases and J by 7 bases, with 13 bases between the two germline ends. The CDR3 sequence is CASSPGSGEQYV. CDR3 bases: TGTGCCAGCAGCCCTGGTTCTGGGGAGCAGTACGTC.

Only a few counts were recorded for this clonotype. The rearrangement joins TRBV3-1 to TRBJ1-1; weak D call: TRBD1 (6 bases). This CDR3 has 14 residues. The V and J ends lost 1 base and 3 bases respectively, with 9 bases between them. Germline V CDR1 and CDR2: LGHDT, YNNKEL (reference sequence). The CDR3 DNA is TGTGCCAGCAGCCAAGTCCACAGGGACACTGAAGCTTTCTTT. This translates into CASSQVHRDTEAFF.

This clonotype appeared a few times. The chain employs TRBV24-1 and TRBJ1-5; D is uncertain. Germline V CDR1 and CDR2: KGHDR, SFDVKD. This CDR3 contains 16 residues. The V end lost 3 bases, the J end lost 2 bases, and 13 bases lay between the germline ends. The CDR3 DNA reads TGTGCCACCAGTGATCCGACGGCACGGGGCAATCAGCCCCAGCATTTT. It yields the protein CATSDPTARGNQPQHF.

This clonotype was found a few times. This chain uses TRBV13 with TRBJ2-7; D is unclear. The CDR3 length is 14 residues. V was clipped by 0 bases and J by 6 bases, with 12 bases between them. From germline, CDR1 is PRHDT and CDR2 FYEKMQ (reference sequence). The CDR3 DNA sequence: TGTGCCAGCAGCTTAGGACTGGGTAGAGGCGAGCAGTACGTC. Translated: CASSLGLGRGEQYV.

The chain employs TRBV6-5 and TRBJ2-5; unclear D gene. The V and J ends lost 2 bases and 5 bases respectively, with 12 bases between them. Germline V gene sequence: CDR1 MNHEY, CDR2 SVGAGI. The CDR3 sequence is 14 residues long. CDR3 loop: CASSYRPEAETQYF. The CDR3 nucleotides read TGTGCCAGCAGTTACCGACCAGAGGCTGAGACCCAGTACTTC.

DNA for the CDR3: TGTGCCAGCAGCTTGGGTAGGGCCCCTTCCCCTAATGAAAAACTGTTTTTT. Its protein product is CASSLGRAPSPNEKLFF. The genes are TRBV7-2 and TRBJ1-4; D not resolved. The CDR3 length is 17 residues. CDR1 and CDR2 (germline): SGHTA, FQGNSA. V dropped 3 bases and J dropped 3 bases, with 17 bases sitting between them.

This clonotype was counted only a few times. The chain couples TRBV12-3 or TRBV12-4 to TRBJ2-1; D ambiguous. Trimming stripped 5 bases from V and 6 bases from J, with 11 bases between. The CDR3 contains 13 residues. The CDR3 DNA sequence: TGTGCCAGCAGTACCCAGGAGAGCAATGAGCAGTTCTTC. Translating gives CASSTQESNEQFF.

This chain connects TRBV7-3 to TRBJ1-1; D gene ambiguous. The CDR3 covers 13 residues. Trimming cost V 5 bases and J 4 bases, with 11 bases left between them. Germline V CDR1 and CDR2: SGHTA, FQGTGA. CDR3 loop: CASSATLGTEAFF. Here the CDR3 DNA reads TGTGCCAGCAGCGCAACTCTGGGCACTGAAGCTTTCTTT.

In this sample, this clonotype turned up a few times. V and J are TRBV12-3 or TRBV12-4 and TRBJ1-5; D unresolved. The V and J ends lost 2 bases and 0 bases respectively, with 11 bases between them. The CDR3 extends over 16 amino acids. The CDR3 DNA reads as TGTGCCAGCAGTTTAAAGGGCGGAAATAGCAATCAGCCCCAGCATTTT. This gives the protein CASSLKGGNSNQPQHF.

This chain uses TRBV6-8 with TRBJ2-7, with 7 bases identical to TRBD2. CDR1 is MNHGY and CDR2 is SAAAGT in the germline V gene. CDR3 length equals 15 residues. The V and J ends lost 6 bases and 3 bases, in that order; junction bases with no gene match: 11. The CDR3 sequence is CASSPRRGVVYEQYV. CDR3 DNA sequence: TGTGCCAGCAGCCCCAGACGGGGGGTGGTCTACGAGCAGTACGTC.

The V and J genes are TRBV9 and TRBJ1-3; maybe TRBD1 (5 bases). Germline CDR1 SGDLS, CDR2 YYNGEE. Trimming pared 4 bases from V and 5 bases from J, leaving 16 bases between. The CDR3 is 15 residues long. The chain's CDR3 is CASSSRDGPRNTIYF. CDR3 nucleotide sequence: TGTGCCAGCAGCAGCCGGGACGGCCCCCGAAACACCATATATTTT.

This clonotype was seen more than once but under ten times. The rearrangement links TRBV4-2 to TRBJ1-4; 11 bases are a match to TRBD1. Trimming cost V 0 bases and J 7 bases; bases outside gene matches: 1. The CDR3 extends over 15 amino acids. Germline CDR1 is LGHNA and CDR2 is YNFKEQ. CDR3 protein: CASSQEGQGGEKLFF. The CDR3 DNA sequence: TGTGCCAGCAGCCAAGAGGGACAGGGGGGTGAAAAACTGTTTTTT.

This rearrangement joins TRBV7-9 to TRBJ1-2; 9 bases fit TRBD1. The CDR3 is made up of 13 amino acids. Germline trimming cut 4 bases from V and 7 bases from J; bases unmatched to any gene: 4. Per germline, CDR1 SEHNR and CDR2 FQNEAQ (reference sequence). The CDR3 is CASSSGTGSGYTF. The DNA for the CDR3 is TGTGCCAGCAGCTCAGGGACAGGGTCTGGCTACACCTTC.

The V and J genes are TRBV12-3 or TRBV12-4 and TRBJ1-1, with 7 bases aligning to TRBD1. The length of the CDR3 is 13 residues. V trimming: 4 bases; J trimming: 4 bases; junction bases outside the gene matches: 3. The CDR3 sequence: CASSSTGATEAFF. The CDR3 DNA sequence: TGTGCCAGCAGTTCAACAGGGGCCACTGAAGCTTTCTTT.

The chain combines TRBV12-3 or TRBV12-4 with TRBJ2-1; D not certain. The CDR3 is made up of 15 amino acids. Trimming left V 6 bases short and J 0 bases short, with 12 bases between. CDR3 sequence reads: CASRATPSSYNEQFF. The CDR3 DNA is TGTGCCAGCAGAGCAACACCTTCCTCCTACAATGAGCAGTTCTTC.

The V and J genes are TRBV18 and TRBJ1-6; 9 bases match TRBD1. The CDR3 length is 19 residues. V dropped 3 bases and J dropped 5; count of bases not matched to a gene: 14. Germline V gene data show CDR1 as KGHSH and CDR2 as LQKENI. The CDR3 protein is CASSPLPRDRAGNNSPLHF. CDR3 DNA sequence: TGTGCCAGCTCACCCTTACCGCGGGACAGGGCCGGGAATAATTCACCCCTCCACTTT.

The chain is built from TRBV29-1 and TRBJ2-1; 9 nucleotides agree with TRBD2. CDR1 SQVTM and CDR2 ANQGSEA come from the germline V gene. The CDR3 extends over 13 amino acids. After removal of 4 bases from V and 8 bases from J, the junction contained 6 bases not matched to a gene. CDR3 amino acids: CSVARGGLDEQFF. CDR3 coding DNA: TGCAGCGTTGCGCGGGGGGGTTTAGATGAGCAGTTCTTC.

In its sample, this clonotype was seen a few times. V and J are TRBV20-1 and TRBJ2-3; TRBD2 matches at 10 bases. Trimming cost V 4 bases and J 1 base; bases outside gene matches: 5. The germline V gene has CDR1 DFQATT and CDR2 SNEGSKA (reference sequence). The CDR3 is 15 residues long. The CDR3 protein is CSAIQLAGRTDTQYF. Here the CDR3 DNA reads TGCAGTGCTATTCAACTAGCGGGGCGCACAGATACGCAGTATTTT.

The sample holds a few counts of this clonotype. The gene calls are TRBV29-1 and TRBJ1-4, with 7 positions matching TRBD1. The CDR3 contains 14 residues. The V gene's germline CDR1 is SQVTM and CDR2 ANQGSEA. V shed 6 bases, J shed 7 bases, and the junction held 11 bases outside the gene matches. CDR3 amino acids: CSVNRGNSGEKLFF. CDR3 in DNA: TGCAGCGTAAACAGGGGAAATAGTGGTGAAAAACTGTTTTTT.

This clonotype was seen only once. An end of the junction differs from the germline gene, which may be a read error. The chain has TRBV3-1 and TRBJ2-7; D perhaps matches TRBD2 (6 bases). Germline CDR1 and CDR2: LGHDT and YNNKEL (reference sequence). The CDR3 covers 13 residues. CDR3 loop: CASSWRGSYEQYF. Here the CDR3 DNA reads TGTGCAAGCAGCTGGAGGGGATCCTACGAGCAGTACTTC.

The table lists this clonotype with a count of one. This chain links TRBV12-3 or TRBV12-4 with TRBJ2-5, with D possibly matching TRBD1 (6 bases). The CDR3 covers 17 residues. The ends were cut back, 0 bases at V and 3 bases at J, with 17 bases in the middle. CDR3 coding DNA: TGTGCCAGCAGTTTAGCGCTAATAGAAGGGGGTAAAGAGACCCAGTACTTC. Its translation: CASSLALIEGGKETQYF.

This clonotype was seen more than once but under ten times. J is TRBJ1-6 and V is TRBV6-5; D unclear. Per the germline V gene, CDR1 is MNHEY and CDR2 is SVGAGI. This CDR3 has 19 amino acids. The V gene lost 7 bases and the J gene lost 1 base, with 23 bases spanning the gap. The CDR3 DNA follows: TGTGCCAGCACCTGGAGTTGGGCCCGAGGGCAATCCTATAATTCACCCCTCCACTTT. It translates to CASTWSWARGQSYNSPLHF.

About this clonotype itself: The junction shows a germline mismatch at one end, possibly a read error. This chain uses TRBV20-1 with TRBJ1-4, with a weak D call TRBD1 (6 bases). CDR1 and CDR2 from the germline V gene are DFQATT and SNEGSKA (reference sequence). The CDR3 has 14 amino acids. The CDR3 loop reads CSASYGGFNEKLFF. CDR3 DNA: TGCAGTGCTAGTTATGGGGGCTTTAATGAAAAACTTTTTTTT.

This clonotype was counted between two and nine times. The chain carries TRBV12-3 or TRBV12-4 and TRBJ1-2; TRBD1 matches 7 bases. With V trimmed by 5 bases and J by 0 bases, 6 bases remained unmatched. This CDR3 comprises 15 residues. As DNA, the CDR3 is TGTGCCAGCAGTCCCGGACAGGATTCTAACTATGGCTACACCTTC. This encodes CASSPGQDSNYGYTF.